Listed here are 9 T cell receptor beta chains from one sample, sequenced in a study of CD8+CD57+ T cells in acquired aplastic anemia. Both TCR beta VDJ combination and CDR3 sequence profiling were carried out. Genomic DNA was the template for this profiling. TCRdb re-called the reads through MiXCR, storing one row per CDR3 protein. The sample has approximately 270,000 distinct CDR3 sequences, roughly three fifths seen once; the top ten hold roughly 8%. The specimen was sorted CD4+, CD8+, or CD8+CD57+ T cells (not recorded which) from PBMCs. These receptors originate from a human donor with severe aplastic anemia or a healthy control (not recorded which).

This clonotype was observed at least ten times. The CDR3 here is CASSSGYGYTF. CDR3 DNA: TGTGCCAGCAGCTCGGGGTATGGCTACACCTTC. J is TRBJ1-2 and V is TRBV6-6; no clear D gene. V was trimmed by 6 bases and J by 5 bases, leaving 7 bases between them. This CDR3 is built from 11 residues. Per germline, CDR1 MNHNY and CDR2 SVGAGI (reference sequence).

CDR3 nucleotide sequence: TGTGCCAGTAGTAACAGGAACACTGAAGCTTTCTTT. It is translated as CASSNRNTEAFF. This chain joins TRBV19 and TRBJ1-1; D gene unclear. V shed 4 bases and J shed 1 base, with 4 bases lying between them. Germline CDR1 LNHDA, CDR2 SQIVND (reference sequence). The CDR3 is 12 residues long.

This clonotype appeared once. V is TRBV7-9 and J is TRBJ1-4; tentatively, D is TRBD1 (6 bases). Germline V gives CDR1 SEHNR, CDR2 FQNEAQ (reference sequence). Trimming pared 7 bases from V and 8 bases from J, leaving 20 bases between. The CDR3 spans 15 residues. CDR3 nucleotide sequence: TGTGCCAGCAACTGGGGGGGCGTTAAAGACGAAAAACTGTTTTTT. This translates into CASNWGGVKDEKLFF. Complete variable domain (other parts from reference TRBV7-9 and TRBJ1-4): DTGVSQNPRHKITKRGQNVTFRCDPISEHNRLYWYRQTLGQGPEFLTYFQNEAQLEKSRLLSDRFSAERPKGSFSTLEIQRTEQGDSAMYLCASNWGGVKDEKLFFGSGTQLSVL.

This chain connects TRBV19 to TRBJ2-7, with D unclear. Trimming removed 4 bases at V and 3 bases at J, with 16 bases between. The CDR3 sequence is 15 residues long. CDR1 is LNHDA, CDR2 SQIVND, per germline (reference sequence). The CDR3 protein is CASSKGFEVGYEQYF. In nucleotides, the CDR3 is TGTGCCAGTAGTAAGGGATTCGAGGTGGGCTACGAGCAGTACTTC.

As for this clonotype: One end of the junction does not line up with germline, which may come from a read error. The CDR3 spells CASSRKAGGQETQYF. The CDR3 nucleotides read TGTGCTAGCAGCCGAAAAGCGGGGGGGCAAGAGACCCAGTACTTC. This chain joins TRBV7-7 and TRBJ2-5; 10 bases are shared with TRBD2. Per germline, CDR1 SSHAT and CDR2 FNYEAQ (reference sequence). The CDR3 is made up of 15 amino acids.

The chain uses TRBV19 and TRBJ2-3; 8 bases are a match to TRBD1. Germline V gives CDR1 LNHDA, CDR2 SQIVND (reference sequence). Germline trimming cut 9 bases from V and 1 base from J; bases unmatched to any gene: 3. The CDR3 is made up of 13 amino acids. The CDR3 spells CASGGQGTDTQYF. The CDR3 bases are TGTGCCAGCGGGGGACAGGGCACAGATACGCAGTATTTT.

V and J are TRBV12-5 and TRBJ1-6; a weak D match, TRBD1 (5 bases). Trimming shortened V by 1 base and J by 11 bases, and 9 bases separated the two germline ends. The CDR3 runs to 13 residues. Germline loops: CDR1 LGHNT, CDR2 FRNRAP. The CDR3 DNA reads TGTGCTAGTGGTTTGGCTGGGGGGGCACCCCTCCACTTT. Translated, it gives CASGLAGGAPLHF.

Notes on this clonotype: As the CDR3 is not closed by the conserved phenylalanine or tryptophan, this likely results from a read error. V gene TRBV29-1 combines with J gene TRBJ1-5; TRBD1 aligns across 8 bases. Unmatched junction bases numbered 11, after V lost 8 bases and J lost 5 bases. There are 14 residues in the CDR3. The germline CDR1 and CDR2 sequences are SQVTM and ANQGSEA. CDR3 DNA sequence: TGCAGCTCATGGACAGGGTTTTTCGATCAGCCCCAGCATCTT. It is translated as CSSWTGFFDQPQHL.

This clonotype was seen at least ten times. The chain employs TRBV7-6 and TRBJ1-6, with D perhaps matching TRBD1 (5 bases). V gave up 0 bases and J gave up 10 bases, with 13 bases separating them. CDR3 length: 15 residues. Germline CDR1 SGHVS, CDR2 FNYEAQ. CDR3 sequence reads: CASSLASGGWSPLHF. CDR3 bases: TGTGCCAGCAGCTTAGCTTCCGGGGGTTGGTCACCCCTCCACTTT.